A single sample gave rise to the 3 T cell receptor beta chains below, sequenced in a study of shared clonotypes between healthy human individuals. Data came from immunoSEQ multiplex PCR; TCRdb stores just in-frame clones and leaves some out. The sample yields more than 500,000 clones, 95% seen once. As defined, naive CD8 cells were CD45RO-negative and positively selected for CCR7, with terminally differentiated effector memory CD45RA+ cells excluded. The sequencing input was naive CD8+ T cells sorted from blood. The receptors here all came from a woman aged 25 to 39 in good health.

As concerns this clone: This sample also contains other DNA sequences that code for the same CDR3. The V gene is TRBV7-9, the J gene TRBJ2-1; D gene unclear. CDR1 is SEHNR and CDR2 is FQNEAQ in the germline V gene (reference sequence). The CDR3 covers 12 residues. Trimming took 1 base from V and 5 from J, leaving 3 bases between them. CDR3 in amino acids: CASSLVHNEQFF. Written as DNA, the CDR3 is TGTGCCAGCAGCTTAGTGCACAATGAGCAGTTCTTC.

This clone appeared a single time. The V call is TRBV2, the J call TRBJ2-1; TRBD1 matches at 7 bases. This CDR3 spans 13 amino acids. CDR1 and CDR2 from the germline V gene are SNHLY and FYNNEI. The V gene end was trimmed by 3 bases and the J gene end by 12 bases; junction bases not matched to a gene: 8. CDR3 sequence (DNA): TGTGCCAGCAGTGACCCCAACAGGGACAGGCAGTTCTTC. It is translated as CASSDPNRDRQFF.

The gene calls are TRBV7-6 and TRBJ2-5, with D perhaps given as TRBD1 or TRBD2 (6 bases each). The CDR3 runs to 13 residues. Germline V gives CDR1 SGHVS, CDR2 FNYEAQ. V dropped 3 bases and J dropped 3 bases, with 8 bases sitting between them. CDR3 in amino acids: CASSLGGKETQYF. The CDR3 DNA reads TGTGCCAGCAGCTTGGGGGGCAAAGAGACCCAGTACTTC.